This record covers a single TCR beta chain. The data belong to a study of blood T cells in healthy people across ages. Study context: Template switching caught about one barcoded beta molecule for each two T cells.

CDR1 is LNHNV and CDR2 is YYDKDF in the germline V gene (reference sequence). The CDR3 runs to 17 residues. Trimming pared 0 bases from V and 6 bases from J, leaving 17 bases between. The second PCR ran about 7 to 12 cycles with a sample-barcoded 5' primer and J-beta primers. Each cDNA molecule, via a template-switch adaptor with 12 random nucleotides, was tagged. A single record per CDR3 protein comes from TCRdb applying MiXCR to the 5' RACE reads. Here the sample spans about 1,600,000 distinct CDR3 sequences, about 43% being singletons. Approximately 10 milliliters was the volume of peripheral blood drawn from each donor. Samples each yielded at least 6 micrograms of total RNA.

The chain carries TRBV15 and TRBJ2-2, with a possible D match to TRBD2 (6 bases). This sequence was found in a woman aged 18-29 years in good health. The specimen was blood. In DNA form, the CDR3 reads TGTGCCACCAGCAGAGAGGACGGGGGTGACCTGTCCGGGGAGCTGTTTTTT. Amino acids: CATSREDGGDLSGELFF. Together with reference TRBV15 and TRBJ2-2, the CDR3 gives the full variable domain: DAMVIQNPRYQVTQFGKPVTLSCSQTLNHNVMYWYQQKSSQAPKLLFHYYDKDFNNEADTPDNFQSRRPNTSFCFLDIRSPGLGDTAMYLCATSREDGGDLSGELFFGEGSRLTVL.